The table lists the clone carrying this T cell receptor beta chain with a few counts. Its antigen is undetermined. The sample originates from a study of CD8 T cells in ankylosing spondylitis. In TCRdb, the 5' RACE reads were re-called with MiXCR into one record per CDR3 protein. This table holds around 770,000 distinct CDR3 sequences, 10% to 15% found once. Study results and caveats: Reportedly, significant enrichment of disease-linked clones occurred in matched ankylosing spondylitis synovial fluid. Among TCR beta sequences, a motif of under ten highly homologous variants appeared characteristic of ankylosing spondylitis blood.

The CDR3 has 12 amino acids. Trimming removed 2 bases at V and 11 bases at J, with 13 bases between. CDR1 and CDR2 from the germline V gene are MDHEN and SYDVKM. The TCR originated in a male donor with ankylosing spondylitis. The sample comprised blood, either unsorted or a sorted T cell fraction (not recorded which). The V call is TRBV28, the J call TRBJ2-7; D is uncertain. The CDR3 coding sequence is TGTGCCAGCAGTTTAGTCGGCGTAGGGAAGTACTTC. Its translation: CASSLVGVGKYF.